This T cell receptor (beta chain) is drawn from a study of blood T cells in healthy people across ages (dated by TCRdb to about 2015). Regarding the research as a whole: In model experiments, template switching captured about one uniquely barcoded TCR beta cDNA molecule for every two T cells. The study measured age-related changes in TCR beta repertoire diversity using deep sequencing normalized with unique cDNA molecular identifiers. The donors were split into four age groups: young (average around 17 years), middle-aged (about 40), aged (more than 55) and long-lived (about 82). To avoid experimental bias, donors of different ages were distributed randomly across sequencing lanes. The study analyzed two additional independent replicas of 1 million unique cDNA reads from the same blood draw for two donors, one aged 18 to 30 and one aged 80 or older.

What the authors observed across the whole study: Compared with the aged group, the long-lived group had more naive CD4+ T cells, fewer expanded clones and increased TCR diversity, suggesting age selection. As age increased, observed TCR beta diversity per million T cells dropped in a roughly linear way, and a significant reduction was already evident by age 40. Total diversity estimates from one million sequenced T cells were considered lower bounds and underestimates. Bulk unsorted PBMC profiling prevented conclusive comparison of naive and antigen-experienced compartments. Because the CMV infection status of the donors was unknown, age-related changes in expanded clonotypes may potentially have been confounded. The percentage of naive T cells measured by flow cytometry correlated strongly with observed TCR beta diversity.

The CDR3 starts with the cysteine, ends with the phenylalanine, and has 15 residues. Of all the DNA, just the CDR3 is kept, 45 bases in frame from base 1. CDR1 and CDR2 (LGHDT, YNNKEL) derive from the germline V gene (reference sequence). Trimming costs V 4 bases and J 2 bases, and their ends lie 12 bases apart. Donors were roughly 40 systemically healthy Caucasian individuals from Russia aged roughly 6 to 100 years. Roughly 10 milliliters of peripheral blood were collected from each donor into EDTA-treated Vacutainer tubes. Ficoll-Paque density-gradient centrifugation was used to isolate PBMCs, with at least 6.5 million per sample. Trizol reagent was used to extract total RNA from PBMCs, with at least 5.5 micrograms per sample. The percentages of naive CD45RAhigh/CD27high T cells were determined by flow cytometry on a PBMC aliquot from every donor. With respect to this clonotype: Its target antigen remains unknown. The input lacks base qualities; no much larger clone sits a single base away.

The library was generated by 5' RACE. TCRdb lists the instrument as Illumina HiSeq 2500. A second PCR of roughly 7 to 11 cycles was performed with a sample-barcoded 5' primer and a J-beta primer mix. A unique molecular identifier was introduced onto each TCR beta cDNA molecule by a template-switch 5' adaptor carrying 12 random nucleotides. Each sample yielded at least 3 million CDR3-containing paired-end reads. All of the RNA was converted into first-strand cDNA using the Mint cDNA synthesis kit, with a TRBC-specific oligonucleotide serving as the primer. Following uracil-DNA glycosylase treatment, a first 18-cycle PCR with universal primers M1SS and BC2_uni_R was performed on all cDNA. Per the original workflow: Normalization of each sample was performed by random selection of 1 million high-quality reads, each carrying a distinct molecular identifier. Reads with shared molecular identifiers were discarded instead of being binned into consensus sequences. MiTCR, set to a Q25 quality threshold and the strictest error-elimination algorithm, was used for CDR3 identification, clonotype clustering and error correction. A nonparametric unseen species model using Euler transformation provided a lower-bound estimate of total TCR beta diversity. TCRdb itself trimmed the public reads at Q25 with fastp, ran MiXCR and retained productive beta chains. Under each unique CDR3 protein, matching rows form one entry showing the most common genes and DNA. The V and J calls follow TCRdb's processing rather than the paper's. In this sample the table shows 730,000 or so distinct CDR3 sequences, around 41% of which occur a single time. Around 30% of the sample rests with the top ten.

The TCR originated in an elderly man in good health. The sample consisted of blood. The chain uses TRBV3-1 and TRBJ2-1; tentative D gene TRBD2, with 6 bases matching. The DNA sequence reads TGTGCCAGCAGCCGGGTAGGACTACCCTACAATGAGCAGTTCTTC. Its product reads: CASSRVGLPYNEQFF.